This TCR beta chain was profiled in a study of T cell responses to AZD1222 COVID-19 vaccine. Study-wide results and limits: Possibly, clonal diversity was underestimated; donors were largely white British and included more females. At study baseline, merely six AZD1222 recipients were seropositive. Unmutated regions of variants are reportedly targeted by nearly half of spike-specific TCRs. Sampled repertoires all dated from after the peak T cell response.

For this clone: No antigen is known for it.

Method: immunoSEQ multiplex PCR; TCRdb's copy keeps in-frame clones and lacks some. The data show 90,000 to 120,000 clones, about 92% seen once. CDR1 is SGHRS, CDR2 YFSETQ, per germline. Deletions cut 0 bases from V and 3 bases from J, with 7 bases between. CDR3 length: 13 residues. The sequence was collected from an adult who received the AZD1222 COVID-19 vaccine. The sample consisted of peripheral blood, taken 28 days after the second AZD1222 dose. The chain is built from TRBV5-1 and TRBJ2-7; no firm D call. CDR3 DNA: TGCGCCAGCAGCTTGGGCTTCGACTACGAGCAGTACTTC. Its translation is CASSLGFDYEQYF.